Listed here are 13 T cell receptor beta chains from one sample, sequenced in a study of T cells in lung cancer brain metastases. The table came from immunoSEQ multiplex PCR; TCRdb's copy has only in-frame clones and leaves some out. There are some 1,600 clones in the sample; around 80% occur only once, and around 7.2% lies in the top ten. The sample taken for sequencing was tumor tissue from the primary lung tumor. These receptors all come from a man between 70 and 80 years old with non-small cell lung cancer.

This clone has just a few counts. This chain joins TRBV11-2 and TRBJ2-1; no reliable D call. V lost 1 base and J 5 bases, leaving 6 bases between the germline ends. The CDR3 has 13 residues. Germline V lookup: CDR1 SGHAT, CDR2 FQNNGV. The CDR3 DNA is TGTGCCAGCAGCTTAGGGACGAACAATGAGCAGTTCTTC. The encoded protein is CASSLGTNNEQFF.

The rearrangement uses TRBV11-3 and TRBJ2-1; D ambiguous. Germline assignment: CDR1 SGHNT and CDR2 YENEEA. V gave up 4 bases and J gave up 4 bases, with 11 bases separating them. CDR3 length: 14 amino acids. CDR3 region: CASSSLGLYNEQFF. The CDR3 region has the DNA TGTGCCAGCAGCTCACTCGGGCTTTACAATGAGCAGTTCTTC. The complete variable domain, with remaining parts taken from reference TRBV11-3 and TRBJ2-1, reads EAGVVQSPRYKIIEKKQPVAFWCNPISGHNTLYWYLQNLGQGPELLIRYENEEAVDDSQLPKDRFSAERLKGVDSTLKIQPAELGDSAVYLCASSSLGLYNEQFFGPGTRLTVL.

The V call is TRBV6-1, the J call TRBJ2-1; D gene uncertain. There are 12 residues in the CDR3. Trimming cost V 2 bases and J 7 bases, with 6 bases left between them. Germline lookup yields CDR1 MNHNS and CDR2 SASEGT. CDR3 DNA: TGTGCCAGCAGTGAAACGAGAAATGAGCAGTTCTTC. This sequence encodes CASSETRNEQFF.

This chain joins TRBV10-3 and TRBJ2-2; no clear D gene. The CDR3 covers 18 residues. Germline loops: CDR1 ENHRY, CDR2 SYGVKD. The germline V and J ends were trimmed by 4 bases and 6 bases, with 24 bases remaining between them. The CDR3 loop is CAISGPPAGPDVAGELFF. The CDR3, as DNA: TGTGCCATCAGTGGTCCTCCCGCCGGCCCTGATGTAGCCGGGGAGCTGTTTTTT.

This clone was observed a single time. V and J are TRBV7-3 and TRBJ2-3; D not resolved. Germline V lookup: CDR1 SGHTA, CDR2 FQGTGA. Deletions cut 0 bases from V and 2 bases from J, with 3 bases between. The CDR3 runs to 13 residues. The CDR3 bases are TGTGCCAGCAGCTTAACTAACACAGATACGCAGTATTTT. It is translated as CASSLTNTDTQYF.

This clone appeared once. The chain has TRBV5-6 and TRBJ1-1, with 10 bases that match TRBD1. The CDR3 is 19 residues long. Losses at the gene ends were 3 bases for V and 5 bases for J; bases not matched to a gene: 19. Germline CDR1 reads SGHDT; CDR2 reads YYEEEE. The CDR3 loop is CASSSETGGVSRRRTEAFF. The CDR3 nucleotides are TGTGCCAGCAGCTCAGAGACAGGGGGCGTCTCCAGGAGGAGGACTGAAGCTTTCTTT.

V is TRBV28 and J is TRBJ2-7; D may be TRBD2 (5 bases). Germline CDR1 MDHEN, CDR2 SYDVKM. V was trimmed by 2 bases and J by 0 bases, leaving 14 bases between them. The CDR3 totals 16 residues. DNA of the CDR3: TGTGCCAGCAGTTTACTAGCAGGACTTCTCTCCTACGAGCAGTACTTC. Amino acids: CASSLLAGLLSYEQYF.

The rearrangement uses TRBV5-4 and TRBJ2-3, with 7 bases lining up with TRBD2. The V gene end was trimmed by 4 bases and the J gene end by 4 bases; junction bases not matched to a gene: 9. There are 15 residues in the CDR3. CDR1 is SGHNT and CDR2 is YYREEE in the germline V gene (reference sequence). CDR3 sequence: CASSLGGGRADTQYF. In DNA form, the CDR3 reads TGTGCCAGCAGCCTGGGGGGGGGAAGGGCAGATACGCAGTATTTT.

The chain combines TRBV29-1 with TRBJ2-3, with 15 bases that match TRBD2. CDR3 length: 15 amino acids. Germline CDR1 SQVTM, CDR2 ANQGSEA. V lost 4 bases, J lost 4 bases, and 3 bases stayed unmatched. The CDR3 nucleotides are TGCAGCGTTGGGACTAGCGGGAGGGCGTCAGATACGCAGTATTTT. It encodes CSVGTSGRASDTQYF.

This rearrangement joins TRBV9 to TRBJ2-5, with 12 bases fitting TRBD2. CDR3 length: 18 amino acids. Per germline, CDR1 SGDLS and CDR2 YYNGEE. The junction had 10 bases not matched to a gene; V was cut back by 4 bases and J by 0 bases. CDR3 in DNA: TGTGCCAGCAGCCCCGGCTTAACTAGCGGGAGGTACCAAGAGACCCAGTACTTC. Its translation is CASSPGLTSGRYQETQYF.

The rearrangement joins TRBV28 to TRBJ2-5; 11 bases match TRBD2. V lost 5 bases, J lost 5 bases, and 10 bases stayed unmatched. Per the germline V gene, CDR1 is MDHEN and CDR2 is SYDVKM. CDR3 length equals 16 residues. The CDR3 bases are TGTGCCAGCAGTCCCCCACTAGCGGGAGCGGTGGAGACCCAGTACTTC. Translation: CASSPPLAGAVETQYF.

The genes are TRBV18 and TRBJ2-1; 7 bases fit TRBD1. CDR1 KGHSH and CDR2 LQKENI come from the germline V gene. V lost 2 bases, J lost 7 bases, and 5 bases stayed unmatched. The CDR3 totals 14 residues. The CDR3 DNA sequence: TGTGCCAGCTCACCATCCTCGACAGGGAATGAGCAGTTCTTC. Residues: CASSPSSTGNEQFF.

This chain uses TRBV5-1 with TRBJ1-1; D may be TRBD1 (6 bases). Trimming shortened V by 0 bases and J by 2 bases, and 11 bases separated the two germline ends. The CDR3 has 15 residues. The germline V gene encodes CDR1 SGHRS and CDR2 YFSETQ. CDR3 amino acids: CASSLGRGFNTEAFF. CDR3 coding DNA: TGCGCCAGCAGCTTGGGGAGGGGGTTTAACACTGAAGCTTTCTTT.